This is a list of T cell receptor beta chains from one sample in a study of cytotoxic CD8 clonotypes in ibrutinib-treated CLL. The repertoire was sequenced with immunoSEQ multiplex PCR; TCRdb's copy has only in-frame clones and lacks some. Counted here are approximately 200,000 clones, over 60% occurring once; the ten biggest clones make up about an eighth. The sample consisted of PBMCs, taken after 24 months of ibrutinib treatment. Receptors were obtained from a human donor with chronic lymphocytic leukemia. The CDR3 runs from the conserved cysteine through the conserved F or W. Fields, in order: V gene, clone size, D gene, J gene, CDR3 DNA, CDR3 protein. D genes are given only for firm matches. Clone size appears in some rows only: once, few, many, or a class for an expanded clone.

V: TRBV5-1; size: .; D: .; J: TRBJ2-7; DNA: TGCGCCAGCAGCTTGGTTAGCGGACCAAGCTCCTACGAGCAGTACTTC; CDR3: CASSLVSGPSSYEQYF
V: TRBV28; size: .; D: .; J: TRBJ1-5; DNA: TGTGCCAGCAGCCTATCATTCCCGACAGAGAGCAATCAGCCCCAGCATTTT; CDR3: CASSLSFPTESNQPQHF
V: TRBV4-3; size: .; D: .; J: TRBJ1-2; DNA: TGCGCCAGCAGCCAGGGGACACAGACTGGCTATGGCTACACCTTC; CDR3: CASSQGTQTGYGYTF
V: TRBV30; size: few; D: TRBD1; J: TRBJ2-7; DNA: TGTGCCTGGACTAAGGACAGGGGTTACGAGCAGTACTTC; CDR3: CAWTKDRGYEQYF
V: TRBV9; size: .; D: .; J: TRBJ2-5; DNA: TGTGCCAGCAGCGTAGGTGTGGGGCAAGAGACCCAGTACTTC; CDR3: CASSVGVGQETQYF
V: TRBV30; size: few; D: TRBD1; J: TRBJ1-4; DNA: TGTGCCTTTGACAGGGCTCCCGGGGAAAAACTGTTTTTT; CDR3: CAFDRAPGEKLFF
V: TRBV7-3; size: .; D: TRBD2; J: TRBJ2-1; DNA: TGTGCCAGCAGCTTAGGACTAGCGGGAGGGTCGCAGTTCTTC; CDR3: CASSLGLAGGSQFF
V: TRBV5-4; size: once; D: .; J: TRBJ2-1; DNA: TGTGCCAGCAGCCCCCGGCCCGGAATCTCTGAGAGGGAGCAGTTCTTC; CDR3: CASSPRPGISEREQFF
V: TRBV2; size: .; D: TRBD1; J: TRBJ2-7; DNA: TGTGCCAGCATGGACGGGACAGCATCCTACGAGCAGTACTTC; CDR3: CASMDGTASYEQYF
V: TRBV6-5; size: .; D: .; J: TRBJ2-3; DNA: TGTGCCAGCAGTTACTCAGGGATAACAGATACGCAGTATTTT; CDR3: CASSYSGITDTQYF
V: TRBV11-1; size: few; D: TRBD1; J: TRBJ2-7; DNA: TGTGCCAGCAGCCCGGACAGGGGATTACACGAGCAGTACTTC; CDR3: CASSPDRGLHEQYF
V: TRBV7-9; size: .; D: TRBD1; J: TRBJ1-5; DNA: TGTGCCAGCAGCTTCGGTGGGACAGGGCTCAGCAATCAGCCCCAGCATTTT; CDR3: CASSFGGTGLSNQPQHF
V: TRBV5-1; size: .; D: TRBD2; J: TRBJ2-7; DNA: TGCGCCAGCAGCTTGGGGCGGGAGATCTACGAGCAGTACTTC; CDR3: CASSLGREIYEQYF